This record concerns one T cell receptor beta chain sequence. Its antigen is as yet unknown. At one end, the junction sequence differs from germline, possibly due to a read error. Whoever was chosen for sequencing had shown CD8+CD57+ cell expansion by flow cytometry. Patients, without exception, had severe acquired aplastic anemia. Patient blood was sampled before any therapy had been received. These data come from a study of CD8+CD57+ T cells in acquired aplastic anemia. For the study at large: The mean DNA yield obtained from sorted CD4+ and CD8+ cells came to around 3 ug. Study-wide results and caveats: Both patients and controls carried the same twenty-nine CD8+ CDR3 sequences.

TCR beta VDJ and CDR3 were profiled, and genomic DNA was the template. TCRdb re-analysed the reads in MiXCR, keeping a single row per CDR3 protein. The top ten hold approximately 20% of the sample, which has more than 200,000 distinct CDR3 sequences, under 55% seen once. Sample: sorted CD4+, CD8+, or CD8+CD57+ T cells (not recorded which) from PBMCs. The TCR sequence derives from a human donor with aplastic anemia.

CDR3 loop: CATSEAPGYGYAF. In DNA form, the CDR3 reads TGTGCCACCAGTGAGGCGCCGGGCTATGGCTACGCCTTC. The genes are TRBV24-1 and TRBJ1-2; D is ambiguous. The germline V gene has CDR1 KGHDR and CDR2 SFDVKD. The CDR3 consists of 13 residues.